These 31 T cell receptor beta chains were all obtained from the same sample, sequenced in a study of T cells in Graves' hyperthyroidism and ophthalmopathy. Amplification of TCR beta CDR3 regions used RNA as the template. HTBI primers were the set used in a first-round RT-PCR of the TCR CDR3. MiXCR, applied by TCRdb to the multiplex PCR reads, yields one record per CDR3 protein. The data show some 800,000 distinct CDR3 sequences, over 35% seen once. Sequencing was done on a sample of blood. The source of these receptors is a man aged 18-30 years with Graves' hyperthyroidism.

This clonotype has only a few counts. The chain employs TRBV20-1 and TRBJ2-5; possible D gene TRBD1, 5 bases. The CDR3 is 15 amino acids. The germline gives CDR1 DFQATT, CDR2 SNEGSKA (reference sequence). The V end was cut by 4 bases, the J end by 0 bases, with 15 bases between. The CDR3 is CSATYQGRNQETQYF. Written as DNA, the CDR3 is TGCAGTGCTACCTATCAGGGAAGAAACCAAGAGACCCAGTACTTC.

There are many counts of this clonotype. V gene TRBV27 combines with J gene TRBJ2-7; D is unclear. This CDR3 is 13 amino acids long. With 2 bases removed from V and 2 bases from J, the gap between germline ends came to 7 bases. The germline gives CDR1 MNHEY, CDR2 SMNVEV (reference sequence). The CDR3 is CASSLLHTYEQYF. The CDR3 nucleotides read TGTGCCAGCAGTTTACTCCACACCTACGAGCAGTACTTC.

The chain employs TRBV25-1 and TRBJ2-5; no clear D. The CDR3 is 15 amino acids. Germline V lookup: CDR1 MGHDK, CDR2 SYGVNS. Trimming removed 5 bases at V and 5 bases at J, with 18 bases between. This CDR3 is CASSSRASRWETQYF. The CDR3 DNA reads TGTGCCAGCAGTTCAAGGGCGAGCAGGTGGGAGACCCAGTACTTC.

This clonotype was recorded at least ten times. CDR3 residues: CASSLTGARGYGYTF. CDR3 in DNA: TGTGCCAGCAGCCTCACAGGGGCACGAGGCTATGGCTACACCTTC. This sequence joins TRBV11-2 and TRBJ1-2; TRBD1 aligns across 7 bases. V shed 5 bases, J shed 4 bases, and the junction held 10 bases outside the gene matches. The CDR3 is made up of 15 amino acids. CDR1 is SGHAT, CDR2 FQNNGV, per germline.

The rearrangement uses TRBV7-9 and TRBJ2-3, with 10 positions matching TRBD2. Germline V gene lookup returns CDR1 SEHNR and CDR2 FQNEAQ (reference sequence). CDR3 size: 16 residues. Trimming took 6 bases from V and 0 from J; bases not matched to a gene: 6. The CDR3 is CASSFPTSGSTDTQYF. In DNA, the CDR3 is TGTGCCAGCAGTTTCCCGACTAGCGGGAGCACAGATACGCAGTATTTT.

Many counts were recorded for this clonotype. The rearrangement joins TRBV5-1 to TRBJ1-6; D is unclear. Deletions cut 2 bases from V and 9 bases from J, with 6 bases between. CDR1 is SGHRS, CDR2 YFSETQ, per germline. This CDR3 region has 12 residues. Written as DNA, the CDR3 is TGCGCCAGCAGCTTAAAGGGTTCACCCCTCCACTTT. Amino acid sequence: CASSLKGSPLHF.

The chain carries TRBV10-2 and TRBJ1-6; maybe TRBD1 (5 bases). In germline, CDR1 is WSHSY, CDR2 SAAADI. V was cut by 6 bases and J by 5 bases, with 11 bases left in between. The CDR3 is made up of 14 amino acids. CDR3 nucleotide sequence: TGCGCCAGCAGGGGACTAGCGGATAATTCACCCCTCCACTTT. Protein sequence: CASRGLADNSPLHF.

This clonotype was seen many times. V and J are TRBV7-2 and TRBJ1-2; no clear D gene. The V gene's germline CDR1 is SGHTA and CDR2 FQGNSA. This CDR3 is built from 13 residues. Trimming pared 1 base from V and 4 bases from J, leaving 7 bases between. CDR3 sequence reads: CASSLGLSYGYTF. The CDR3 DNA is TGTGCCAGCAGCTTAGGCCTGTCCTATGGCTACACCTTC. The variable domain in full, with the rest retrieved from reference TRBV7-2 and TRBJ1-2, is GAGVSQSPSNKVTEKGKDVELRCDPISGHTALYWYRQSLGQGLEFLIYFQGNSAPDKSGLPSDRFSAERTGGSVSTLTIQRTQQEDSAVYLCASSLGLSYGYTFGSGTRLTVV.

This clonotype has more than one count but fewer than ten. The rearrangement uses TRBV18 and TRBJ1-5; D call uncertain. Germline loops: CDR1 KGHSH, CDR2 LQKENI. The V gene lost 5 bases and the J gene lost 7 bases, with 15 bases spanning the gap. CDR3 length: 14 residues. The CDR3 DNA sequence: TGTGCCAGCTCAGGCGGTGGGGTAGGGCAGCCCCAGCATTTT. Translating gives CASSGGGVGQPQHF.

This clonotype was found many times. This chain links TRBV20-1 with TRBJ2-5; D is uncertain. CDR1 and CDR2 (germline): DFQATT, SNEGSKA (reference sequence). Trimming left V 5 bases short and J 2 bases short, with 6 bases between. The length of the CDR3 is 11 residues. DNA for the CDR3: TGCAGTGCTTCACCTCAAGAGACCCAGTACTTC. Encoded protein: CSASPQETQYF.

This clonotype was counted between two and nine times. This may come from a read error, since a much larger clone is one base off. J is TRBJ2-2 and V is TRBV10-3, with D uncertain. From germline, CDR1 is ENHRY and CDR2 SYGVKD. The CDR3 runs 11 residues. V lost 10 bases to trimming and J lost 5 bases, with 8 bases between them. The CDR3 DNA reads TGTGCCACCATGGGGACCGGGGAGCTGTTTTTT. Residues: CATMGTGELFF.

The gene calls are TRBV5-1 and TRBJ1-2; a possible D gene is TRBD1 (6 bases). Germline CDR1 reads SGHRS; CDR2 reads YFSETQ. V was trimmed by 3 bases and J by 0 bases, leaving 12 bases between them. This CDR3 spans 15 amino acids. The CDR3 DNA is TGCGCCAGCAGCTCCGGGACATCATCTAACTATGGCTACACCTTC. It encodes CASSSGTSSNYGYTF. Based on the CDR3 plus reference TRBV5-1 and TRBJ1-2, the full variable domain is KAGVTQTPRYLIKTRGQQVTLSCSPISGHRSVSWYQQTPGQGLQFLFEYFSETQRNKGNFPGRFSGRQFSNSRSEMNVSTLELGDSALYLCASSSGTSSNYGYTFGSGTRLTVV.

The chain couples TRBV7-9 to TRBJ1-1; 8 nucleotides match TRBD1. The CDR3 has 13 residues. V shed 3 bases and J 6 bases; nucleotides not matched to a gene: 3. Germline V lookup: CDR1 SEHNR, CDR2 FQNEAQ (reference sequence). The CDR3 loop is CASSLTGEPEAFF. The CDR3 DNA reads TGTGCCAGCAGCTTGACAGGGGAACCTGAAGCTTTCTTT.

This clonotype was observed a handful of times. The chain links TRBV15 to TRBJ2-7, with D possibly TRBD1 on 6 matching bases. This CDR3 is 18 amino acids long. Germline loops: CDR1 LNHNV, CDR2 YYDKDF (reference sequence). Trimming removed 0 bases from V and 0 bases from J, with 18 bases in between. The DNA for the CDR3 is TGTGCCACCAGCAGAGATCATTTCGTTTACAGGGCCTCCTACGAGCAGTACTTC. Amino acids: CATSRDHFVYRASYEQYF.

The sample holds many counts of this clonotype. The chain combines TRBV12-3 or TRBV12-4 with TRBJ2-7, with TRBD1 identical over 8 bases. The ends lost 6 bases at V and 1 base at J; junction bases unmatched: 8. The CDR3 sequence is 15 residues long. The CDR3 loop is CASSMEGTGSYEQYF. CDR3 coding DNA: TGTGCCAGCAGCATGGAAGGGACAGGTTCCTACGAGCAGTACTTC.

The rearrangement links TRBV4-3 to TRBJ2-7; 10 bases are shared with TRBD1. Germline V lookup: CDR1 LGHNA, CDR2 YSLEER. The CDR3 extends over 14 amino acids. V lost 4 bases, J lost 5 bases, and 5 bases stayed unmatched. The CDR3 region is CASSLPGQGNEQYF. Here the CDR3 DNA reads TGCGCCAGCAGCCTTCCGGGACAGGGGAACGAGCAGTACTTC.

This rearrangement joins TRBV29-1 to TRBJ2-5; D may be TRBD1 (5 bases). Germline lookup yields CDR1 SQVTM and CDR2 ANQGSEA. V gave up 8 bases and J gave up 2 bases, with 9 bases separating them. This CDR3 spans 11 amino acids. The CDR3 reads CSLGEQETQYF. The CDR3 DNA sequence: TGCAGCCTAGGGGAACAAGAGACCCAGTACTTC.

The chain uses TRBV10-2 and TRBJ2-5; 11 nucleotides line up with TRBD2. Looked up from germline, CDR1 is WSHSY and CDR2 is SAAADI. V lost 4 bases, J lost 1 base, and 5 bases stayed unmatched. The CDR3 is 16 residues long. Written as DNA, the CDR3 is TGCGCCAGCAGTGTCACTAGCGGGGGACCCCAAGAGACCCAGTACTTC. Protein sequence: CASSVTSGGPQETQYF.

This clonotype was observed once. This chain links TRBV7-2 with TRBJ2-7; 12 bases match TRBD2. J was trimmed by 3 bases and V by 1 base; bases with no gene match: 7. The CDR3 extends over 17 amino acids. From germline, CDR1 is SGHTA and CDR2 FQGNSA. The CDR3 protein is CASSLVPSGRGYYEQYF. The CDR3 nucleotides read TGTGCCAGCAGCTTAGTTCCTAGCGGGAGGGGGTACTACGAGCAGTACTTC. The complete variable domain, with remaining parts taken from reference TRBV7-2 and TRBJ2-7, reads GAGVSQSPSNKVTEKGKDVELRCDPISGHTALYWYRQSLGQGLEFLIYFQGNSAPDKSGLPSDRFSAERTGGSVSTLTIQRTQQEDSAVYLCASSLVPSGRGYYEQYFGPGTRLTVT.

This clonotype appeared a few times. The CDR3: CASSGPPVSGTTEAFF. The CDR3, as DNA: TGTGCCAGCAGCGGTCCTCCTGTCAGCGGGACAACTGAAGCTTTCTTT. The gene calls are TRBV9 and TRBJ1-1, with D tentatively TRBD1 (6 bases). The CDR3 runs 16 residues. V dropped 3 bases and J dropped 5 bases, with 20 bases sitting between them. In germline, CDR1 is SGDLS, CDR2 YYNGEE. Filled out from reference TRBV9 and TRBJ1-1, the complete variable domain reads DSGVTQTPKHLITATGQRVTLRCSPRSGDLSVYWYQQSLDQGLQFLIQYYNGEERAKGNILERFSAQQFPDLHSELNLSSLELGDSALYFCASSGPPVSGTTEAFFGQGTRLTVV.

Worth noting for this clonotype: Just one base apart from a much larger clone, this may be a read error. No conserved phenylalanine or tryptophan ends this CDR3, so it is likely a read error. The V gene is TRBV29-1, the J gene TRBJ2-7, with D possibly being TRBD2 (5 bases). The CDR3 covers 11 residues. Germline V CDR1 and CDR2: SQVTM, ANQGSEA. V was pared by 7 bases and J by 3 bases, with 10 bases between. The CDR3, as DNA: TGCAGCGCTGGTCGGGGCTACGAGCAGTACATC. It encodes CSAGRGYEQYI.

This clonotype was found once. A much more abundant neighbour one base away suggests this may be a read error. The chain uses TRBV19 and TRBJ1-1; D may be TRBD1 (5 bases). Germline V gene data show CDR1 as LNHDA and CDR2 as SQIVND (reference sequence). This CDR3 has 14 amino acids. In nucleotides, the CDR3 is TGTGCCTGTAGTATGGGACTGACGAACACTGAAGCTTTCTTT. This encodes CACSMGLTNTEAFF.

This clonotype was recorded at least ten times. The V gene is TRBV10-2, the J gene TRBJ2-7; D unclear. CDR1 is WSHSY and CDR2 is SAAADI in the germline V gene. Trimming pared 3 bases from V and 4 bases from J, leaving 7 bases between. The CDR3 sequence is 12 residues long. Here the CDR3 DNA reads TGCGCCAGCAGTGATATAAGTTACGAGCAGTACTTC. It is translated as CASSDISYEQYF.

This clonotype was picked up many times. V gene TRBV20-1 combines with J gene TRBJ1-6, with D unclear. The CDR3 length is 14 residues. Germline-derived CDR1 and CDR2 are DFQATT and SNEGSKA (reference sequence). The V and J ends lost 0 bases and 6 bases respectively, with 9 bases between them. CDR3 sequence: CSARDGGGNSPLHF. DNA of the CDR3: TGCAGTGCTAGAGATGGTGGCGGTAATTCACCCCTCCACTTT.

The chain has TRBV25-1 and TRBJ1-1; no clear D. Per germline, CDR1 MGHDK and CDR2 SYGVNS. Deletions cut 5 bases from V and 11 bases from J, with 15 bases between. This CDR3 has 12 amino acids. This CDR3 is CASSYGPRGAFF. Written as DNA, the CDR3 is TGTGCCAGCAGTTACGGTCCTAGAGGGGCTTTCTTT.

The gene calls are TRBV6-5 and TRBJ2-1; weak D call: TRBD2 (6 bases). This CDR3 is built from 11 residues. The ends were cut back, 5 bases at V and 10 bases at J, with 9 bases in the middle. Germline loops: CDR1 MNHEY, CDR2 SVGAGI. The CDR3 DNA reads as TGTGCCAGCAGTCGGGGAGGAGAGCAGTTCTTC. Translated, it gives CASSRGGEQFF.

This clonotype showed up just a few times. The V gene is TRBV20-1, the J gene TRBJ1-4, with 7 bases identical to TRBD1. The length of the CDR3 is 16 residues. The J segment lost 5 bases and the V segment lost 4 bases, leaving 13 bases of the junction unmatched. Germline values: CDR1 DFQATT, CDR2 SNEGSKA (reference sequence). CDR3 nucleotides: TGCAGTGCTACCGGCGGGGAGGGGACAGCCAATGAAAAACTGTTTTTT. Translating gives CSATGGEGTANEKLFF.

The chain joins TRBV2 to TRBJ1-4; no clear D gene. The CDR3 spans 14 residues. The V end lost 5 bases, the J end lost 10 bases, and 17 bases lay between the germline ends. Per the germline V gene, CDR1 is SNHLY and CDR2 is FYNNEI. Here the CDR3 reads CASSPSGGEGKLFF. The CDR3, as DNA: TGTGCCAGCAGTCCCTCCGGCGGGGAGGGAAAACTGTTTTTT.

J is TRBJ2-5 and V is TRBV24-1, with 11 bases aligning to TRBD2. The germline V gene encodes CDR1 KGHDR and CDR2 SFDVKD. J lost 5 bases, V lost 5 bases, and 6 bases had no gene match. The CDR3 loop spans 15 amino acids. The CDR3 region has the DNA TGTGCCACCAGTGTAGCGGGAGGGGGGGAGGAGACCCAGTACTTC. This gives the protein CATSVAGGGEETQYF.

The V and J genes are TRBV7-9 and TRBJ2-2; TRBD2 matches at 8 bases. This CDR3 has 17 amino acids. V shed 5 bases, J shed 6 bases, and the junction held 14 bases outside the gene matches. In germline, CDR1 is SEHNR, CDR2 FQNEAQ (reference sequence). The CDR3 coding sequence is TGTGCCAGCAGCCCAGCGAGGGGTAGCGGGAATCCCGGGGAGCTGTTTTTT. Its protein product is CASSPARGSGNPGELFF.

This clonotype was detected ten times or more. The chain carries TRBV4-1 and TRBJ1-1; possible D gene TRBD1, 5 bases. Germline CDR1 MGHRA, CDR2 YSYEKL. The V end was cut by 3 bases, the J end by 3 bases, with 11 bases between. CDR3 length: 14 residues. In DNA form, the CDR3 reads TGCGCCAGCAGCCACAGGGACGGTTACACTGAAGCTTTCTTT. Translating gives CASSHRDGYTEAFF.